These T cell receptor beta chains were read from a single sample in a study of T cell repertoires in cytomegalovirus infection. These receptors have no identified antigens. Each CDR3 protein is one row after TCRdb ran MiXCR on the reads. This sample has about 500,000 distinct CDR3 sequences, with roughly a third found just once. Sequenced material: cultured PBMCs, taken from culture after CMV antigen stimulation. These receptors were obtained from a human donor in good health (CMV status not recorded). Some clones in this sample may be carry-over from other donors' samples. The CDR3 runs from the conserved cysteine through the conserved F or W. D genes are given only for firm matches. Expanded clones get a size class; other rows say once, few or many, or leave the size out.

clone_size,j_call,d_call,v_call,cdr3_aa,cdr3_nt
few,TRBJ2-3,TRBD2,TRBV6-6,CASSLLGTTLDTQYF,TGTGCCAGCAGCCTCCTGGGGACTACCTTAGATACGCAGTATTTT
.,TRBJ2-7,.,TRBV7-9,CASSGKSQKSSTYEQYF,TGTGCCAGCAGCGGAAAAAGCCAGAAATCCAGTACCTACGAGCAGTACTTC
few,TRBJ2-7,.,TRBV27,CASSASTEGLSYEQYF,TGTGCCAGCAGTGCCTCGACAGAGGGTCTTTCCTACGAGCAGTACTTC
.,TRBJ1-5,.,TRBV7-9,CASSLEAREPQHF,TGTGCCAGCAGCTTAGAGGCTCGGGAGCCCCAGCATTTT
.,TRBJ1-2,.,TRBV12-5,CASGLVRMIPNYGYTF,TGTGCTAGTGGTTTGGTACGGATGATACCTAACTATGGCTACACCTTC
.,TRBJ1-6,.,TRBV7-2,CASSKEGSRGNSPLHF,TGTGCCAGCAGCAAGGAGGGGAGTCGGGGTAATTCACCCCTCCACTTT
once,TRBJ1-6,.,TRBV5-6,CASSQGGSPLHF,TGTGCCAGCAGTCAGGGTGGGTCACCCCTCCACTTT
.,TRBJ2-5,.,TRBV25-1,CASSEGIRGETQYF,TGTGCCAGCAGTGAAGGTATTAGGGGTGAGACCCAGTACTTC
.,TRBJ2-7,TRBD2,TRBV15,CATRASGSYEQYF,TGTGCCACCAGGGCTAGCGGGAGCTACGAGCAGTACTTC
.,TRBJ2-7,.,TRBV14,CASSQVMWPGTREQYF,TGTGCCAGCAGCCAAGTAATGTGGCCTGGGACACGGGAGCAGTACTTC
.,TRBJ2-3,.,TRBV18,CASSPGGASRTDTQYF,TGTGCCAGCTCACCAGGAGGGGCCTCTAGGACAGATACGCAGTATTTT
.,TRBJ2-3,TRBD1,TRBV27,CASSDPGQGTDTQYF,TGTGCCAGCAGCGACCCGGGACAGGGGACAGATACGCAGTATTTT
.,TRBJ2-6,.,TRBV27,CASSSGTRGGANVLTF,TGTGCCAGCAGTTCCGGGACCCGCGGGGGGGCCAACGTCCTGACTTTC
.,TRBJ1-2,.,TRBV19,CASSSGLGYTF,TGTGCCAGTAGTTCGGGGTTGGGCTACACCTTC
few,TRBJ1-5,.,TRBV29-1,CSVGRQERSNQPQHF,TGCAGCGTTGGCAGACAGGAACGGAGCAATCAGCCCCAGCATTTT